This T cell receptor beta chain was documented in a study of vaccination and CD4 T cells after COVID-19. Study context: Post-COVID specimens were obtained a median 101 days after diagnosis (range 35 to 161). Points from the study as a whole: The study found median SARS-CoV-2-reactive clonotypes rising from around 20 to 38, not significantly.

The assay that was used to sequence DNA from cultured CD4+ T cells was the Oncomine TCR Beta short-read assay. Using its own MiXCR run on the PCR reads, TCRdb lists one record per CDR3 protein. The table lists some 4,000 distinct CDR3 sequences, 15% to 20% of them singletons. Regarding treatment: roughly nine-day PBMC culture with coronavirus spike peptide pools or control peptides (ViraFEST assay). The CDR3 totals 13 residues. Germline CDR1 is MNHNS and CDR2 is SASEGT. Trimming shortened V by 1 base and J by 4 bases, and 7 bases separated the two germline ends. By share, this clonotype counts as medium-sized (0.01 to 0.1%). Its specificity is not known.

This TCR was sampled from a human donor who had recovered from COVID-19. The chain joins TRBV6-1 to TRBJ1-2; D ambiguous. Sequenced sample: CD4+ T cells from blood, cultured in vitro. The CDR3: CASSEGARYGYTF. DNA of the CDR3: TGTGCCAGCAGTGAAGGGGCCCGCTATGGCTACACCTTC.